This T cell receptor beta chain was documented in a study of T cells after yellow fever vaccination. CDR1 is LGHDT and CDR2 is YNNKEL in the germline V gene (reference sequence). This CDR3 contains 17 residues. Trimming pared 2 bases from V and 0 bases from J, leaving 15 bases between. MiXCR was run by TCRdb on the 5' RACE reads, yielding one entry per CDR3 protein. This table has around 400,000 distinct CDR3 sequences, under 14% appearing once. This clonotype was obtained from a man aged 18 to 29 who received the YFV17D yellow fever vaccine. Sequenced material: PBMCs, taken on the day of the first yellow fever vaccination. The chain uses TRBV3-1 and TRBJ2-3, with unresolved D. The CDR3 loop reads CASSQLPVDLSTDTQYF. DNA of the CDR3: TGTGCCAGCAGCCAACTGCCGGTGGACCTAAGCACAGATACGCAGTATTTT.